Each of the 2 T cell receptor beta chains below was sequenced from the same sample in a study of T cell responses to AZD1222 COVID-19 vaccine. Produced via immunoSEQ multiplex PCR; TCRdb's table is partial and in-frame only. Here the sample spans 130,000 or so clones, over 90% being singletons. The sample was peripheral blood, taken on day 0 of AZD1222 vaccination. All receptors come from an adult in good health.

The chain has TRBV5-1 and TRBJ2-7; perhaps TRBD1 as D (6 bases). With 5 bases removed from V and 4 bases from J, the gap between germline ends came to 13 bases. The CDR3 has 13 residues. The germline gives CDR1 SGHRS, CDR2 YFSETQ. The CDR3 loop is CASRAGTPYEQYF. The CDR3 region has the DNA TGCGCCAGCAGGGCCGGGACACCATACGAGCAGTACTTC. The full variable domain, its missing parts supplied by reference TRBV5-1 and TRBJ2-7, is KAGVTQTPRYLIKTRGQQVTLSCSPISGHRSVSWYQQTPGQGLQFLFEYFSETQRNKGNFPGRFSGRQFSNSRSEMNVSTLELGDSALYLCASRAGTPYEQYFGPGTRLTVT.

The chain couples TRBV27 to TRBJ1-2; tentatively, D is TRBD1 (6 bases). CDR1 is MNHEY, CDR2 SMNVEV, per germline (reference sequence). This CDR3 has 13 amino acids. Trimming shortened V by 2 bases and J by 7 bases, and 11 bases separated the two germline ends. The CDR3 DNA is TGTGCCAGCAGTTTAGTGGGGGGCGTTGGCTACACCTTC. Encoded protein: CASSLVGGVGYTF.